These 21 T cell receptor beta chains came from one sample sequenced in a study of cytomegalovirus exposure and HLA in healthy donors. This PCR relied on a set of 60 Vbeta primers and 13 Jbeta primers. Sequencing was performed with immunoSEQ multiplex PCR; in TCRdb, only in-frame clones are kept and a portion is missing. The sample contains around 95,000 clones, around four fifths of which appear only once. Input material: PBMCs. The receptors here all came from a woman between 40 and 55 years old in good health and CMV-seropositive.

This chain joins TRBV30 and TRBJ2-7; TRBD2 is a possible D gene (5 bases). This CDR3 region has 11 residues. V dropped 4 bases and J dropped 7 bases, with 11 bases sitting between them. CDR1 and CDR2 (germline): GTSNPN, SVGIG (reference sequence). DNA for the CDR3: TGTGCCTGGACTGGCCGAGGGGAGCAGTACTTC. This translates into CAWTGRGEQYF.

The chain links TRBV5-1 to TRBJ2-7, with D perhaps matching TRBD1 (5 bases). The CDR3 sequence is 14 residues long. The germline gives CDR1 SGHRS, CDR2 YFSETQ. Trimming stripped 5 bases from V and 0 bases from J, with 12 bases between. CDR3 nucleotide sequence: TGCGCCAGCAGGGGGCAGGATCCCTCCTACGAGCAGTACTTC. Translation: CASRGQDPSYEQYF.

The chain combines TRBV19 with TRBJ1-2, with TRBD1 identical over 10 bases. The germline V gene has CDR1 LNHDA and CDR2 SQIVND (reference sequence). With 2 bases clipped from V and 3 bases from J, the junction kept 3 bases outside the gene matches. The CDR3 covers 15 residues. CDR3 protein: CASSILTGGHYGYTF. In DNA, the CDR3 is TGTGCCAGTAGTATATTGACAGGGGGCCACTATGGCTACACCTTC.

The chain carries TRBV11-2 and TRBJ1-1; no reliable D call. Germline loops: CDR1 SGHAT, CDR2 FQNNGV. The CDR3 has 14 residues. V shed 6 bases and J shed 0 bases, with 11 bases lying between them. CDR3 amino acids: CASRLHYMNTEAFF. In DNA, the CDR3 is TGTGCCAGCAGGCTACACTACATGAACACTGAAGCTTTCTTT.

Concerning this clone: Additional DNA sequences in this sample encode the identical CDR3. This chain uses TRBV5-1 with TRBJ2-7; perhaps TRBD1 as D (6 bases). The CDR3 extends over 14 amino acids. Trimming stripped 2 bases from V and 0 bases from J, with 9 bases between. Germline V gene data show CDR1 as SGHRS and CDR2 as YFSETQ. DNA of the CDR3: TGCGCCAGCAGCTTTAACAGGGACTCCTACGAGCAGTACTTC. Translated, it gives CASSFNRDSYEQYF.

The chain carries TRBV11-2 and TRBJ2-3; 12 nucleotides agree with TRBD1. The J segment lost 3 bases and the V segment lost 4 bases, leaving 14 bases of the junction unmatched. The CDR3 is 19 amino acids. The germline gives CDR1 SGHAT, CDR2 FQNNGV. CDR3 amino acids: CASSYLYRGQGASTDTQYF. The CDR3 bases are TGTGCCAGCAGCTATCTATACCGGGGACAGGGGGCGTCAACAGATACGCAGTATTTT.

V usage is TRBV5-6 and J usage is TRBJ2-7, with D possibly being TRBD1 (5 bases). CDR1 is SGHDT and CDR2 is YYEEEE in the germline V gene. The CDR3 runs 13 residues. Between the trimmed V and J ends, which lost 0 bases and 7 bases, there was a span of 11 bases. CDR3 DNA sequence: TGTGCCAGCAGCTTGGGGCAGGGTCATGAGCAGTACTTC. It codes for CASSLGQGHEQYF.

The J gene is TRBJ2-5, the V gene TRBV29-1, with a possible D match to TRBD1 (5 bases). V was shortened by 5 bases and J by 4 bases, with 11 bases between the two germline ends. This CDR3 spans 12 amino acids. The germline CDR1 and CDR2 sequences are SQVTM and ANQGSEA. CDR3 coding DNA: TGCAGCGTTTTAGGGGTGGGAGAGACCCAGTACTTC. Protein product: CSVLGVGETQYF.

This clone was seen once. This sequence joins TRBV5-1 and TRBJ2-3; the match to TRBD1 covers 7 bases. V trimming: 3 bases; J trimming: 5 bases; junction bases outside the gene matches: 0. Germline values: CDR1 SGHRS, CDR2 YFSETQ. The CDR3 has 12 residues. In DNA form, the CDR3 reads TGCGCCAGCAGCTGGACAGGAGATACGCAGTATTTT. Protein product: CASSWTGDTQYF.

The genes are TRBV19 and TRBJ2-7; TRBD1 matches at 9 bases. From germline, CDR1 is LNHDA and CDR2 SQIVND (reference sequence). The V segment lost 7 bases and the J segment 2 bases; nucleotides outside the gene matches: 6. This CDR3 region has 14 residues. The CDR3, as DNA: TGTGCCAGTACGTTAGGGACAGGGACCTACGAGCAGTACTTC. This gives the protein CASTLGTGTYEQYF.

The chain is built from TRBV4-1 and TRBJ2-5; tentative D call: TRBD1 (6 bases). This CDR3 comprises 16 residues. Germline CDR1 is MGHRA and CDR2 is YSYEKL. The ends were cut back, 2 bases at V and 2 bases at J, with 15 bases in the middle. The CDR3 spells CASSQLTGKIQETQYF. CDR3 nucleotides: TGCGCCAGCAGCCAATTGACAGGCAAGATACAAGAGACCCAGTACTTC.

The count of this clone is one. The J gene is TRBJ2-5, the V gene TRBV13; the D gene is possibly TRBD2 (5 bases). V was shortened by 4 bases and J by 5 bases, with 20 bases between the two germline ends. Germline V gene lookup returns CDR1 PRHDT and CDR2 FYEKMQ (reference sequence). This CDR3 contains 16 residues. The CDR3 sequence is CASSSNSDQAWETQYF. CDR3 nucleotides: TGTGCCAGCAGCTCAAATAGCGACCAGGCTTGGGAGACCCAGTACTTC.

The rearrangement links TRBV2 to TRBJ2-5; D unclear. V dropped 3 bases and J dropped 1 base, with 6 bases sitting between them. CDR3 length: 13 amino acids. Looked up from germline, CDR1 is SNHLY and CDR2 is FYNNEI. The CDR3 sequence is CASSDRFQETQYF. CDR3 nucleotides: TGTGCCAGCAGTGACAGGTTCCAAGAGACCCAGTACTTC.

The chain uses TRBV4-1 and TRBJ2-7; TRBD2 aligns across 7 bases. The J segment lost 6 bases and the V segment lost 1 base, leaving 9 bases of the junction unmatched. Germline CDR1 MGHRA, CDR2 YSYEKL. The CDR3 consists of 15 residues. CDR3 sequence: CASSQVRGGDGEQYF. In DNA, the CDR3 is TGCGCCAGCAGCCAAGTCCGGGGAGGGGACGGCGAGCAGTACTTC.

Remarks on this clone: Other DNA variants within this sample encode the same CDR3. The chain is built from TRBV5-1 and TRBJ2-1; possibly TRBD1 for D (6 bases). The germline CDR1 and CDR2 sequences are SGHRS and YFSETQ. V was trimmed by 2 bases and J by 5 bases, leaving 20 bases between them. This CDR3 spans 17 amino acids. CDR3 sequence (DNA): TGCGCCAGCAGCTTCACCCCTACGGGACAAGGTCACAATGAGCAGTTCTTC. Translation: CASSFTPTGQGHNEQFF.

The V and J genes are TRBV6-5 and TRBJ2-2, with D possibly matching TRBD1 (5 bases). Germline CDR1 reads MNHEY; CDR2 reads SVGAGI. CDR3 length: 13 amino acids. V was trimmed by 9 bases and J by 5 bases, leaving 13 bases between them. The CDR3 region has the DNA TGTGCCAGGCTTAACACAGGAACCGGGGAGCTGTTTTTT. This codes for CARLNTGTGELFF.

V gene TRBV9 combines with J gene TRBJ1-5, with 7 bases aligning to TRBD1. V was clipped by 0 bases and J by 5 bases; unmatched bases: 5. Germline CDR1 and CDR2: SGDLS and YYNGEE. This CDR3 is built from 15 residues. CDR3 region: CASSVAGTADQPQHF. CDR3 nucleotides: TGTGCCAGCAGCGTAGCCGGGACAGCGGATCAGCCCCAGCATTTT.

The chain recombines TRBV6-5 with TRBJ2-3; D call uncertain. Per the germline V gene, CDR1 is MNHEY and CDR2 is SVGAGI. CDR3 length equals 15 residues. Trimming took off 2 bases at V and 4 bases at J, with 13 bases between the two ends. CDR3 in DNA: TGTGCCAGCAGTTACAGCCGCTATCCCCCAGATACGCAGTATTTT. It is translated as CASSYSRYPPDTQYF.

The chain has TRBV27 and TRBJ2-4, with D perhaps TRBD2 (6 bases). Trimming pared 8 bases from V and 6 bases from J, leaving 14 bases between. Germline lookup yields CDR1 MNHEY and CDR2 SMNVEV (reference sequence). This CDR3 contains 13 residues. The CDR3 spells CASRRGSGNIQYF. For the CDR3, the DNA is TGTGCCAGCCGCCGGGGGTCGGGAAACATTCAGTACTTC.

The chain employs TRBV9 and TRBJ2-2; the D gene is possibly TRBD1 (5 bases). This CDR3 contains 15 residues. V was clipped by 2 bases and J by 9 bases, with 17 bases between them. Germline lookup yields CDR1 SGDLS and CDR2 YYNGEE. CDR3 region: CASSVAGYGYRELFF. CDR3 nucleotide sequence: TGTGCCAGCAGCGTTGCAGGGTATGGTTACCGGGAGCTGTTTTTT.

The chain carries TRBV5-6 and TRBJ2-2; no definite D call. Germline V gene lookup returns CDR1 SGHDT and CDR2 YYEEEE. V lost 3 bases and J 3 bases, leaving 6 bases between the germline ends. The length of the CDR3 is 13 residues. The CDR3: CASSSLYTGELFF. CDR3 in DNA: TGTGCCAGCAGCTCTCTTTACACCGGGGAGCTGTTTTTT.